The rows below give T cell receptor beta chains drawn from one sample of a study of blood T cell repertoires in COVID-19. Clones were sequenced by immunoSEQ multiplex PCR, and TCRdb holds only the in-frame ones, with some missing. Of 150,000 to 200,000 clones in the sample, around 80% were seen once. Sequencing used PBMCs or T cells enriched from blood (not recorded which). The receptor source for this set is a woman aged 55-70 years who had recovered from COVID-19. Both conserved end residues are part of each CDR3.

CDR3aa: CASSLLAQLNNEQFF; j_gene: TRBJ2-1; v_gene: TRBV9
CDR3aa: CAWAGTGNNSPLHF; j_gene: TRBJ1-6; v_gene: TRBV30
CDR3aa: CASSRGRDYEQYF; j_gene: TRBJ2-7; v_gene: TRBV19
CDR3aa: CASSLYSGITNTGELFF; j_gene: TRBJ2-2; v_gene: TRBV5-5
CDR3aa: CASSPRGGPNTEAFF; j_gene: TRBJ1-1; v_gene: TRBV7-9
CDR3aa: CASSPGGQGYYGYTF; j_gene: TRBJ1-2; v_gene: TRBV4-1
CDR3aa: CASSLVRGFQETQYF; j_gene: TRBJ2-5; v_gene: TRBV7-2
CDR3aa: CASSAPGQKRGEAFF; j_gene: TRBJ1-1; v_gene: TRBV10-2
CDR3aa: CASSLRAGAGELFF; j_gene: TRBJ2-2; v_gene: TRBV2
CDR3aa: CAWMSYQRSSYNEQFF; j_gene: TRBJ2-1; v_gene: TRBV30
CDR3aa: CASSPGAGTQYF; j_gene: TRBJ2-5; v_gene: TRBV27
CDR3aa: CASSGGLAGYNEQFF; j_gene: TRBJ2-1; v_gene: TRBV2
CDR3aa: CASSEGTVYGYTF; j_gene: TRBJ1-2; v_gene: TRBV25-1
CDR3aa: CATSNRVLGGYTF; j_gene: TRBJ1-2; v_gene: TRBV24-1
CDR3aa: CASSLPSSGVSSTDTQYF; j_gene: TRBJ2-3; v_gene: TRBV6-6
CDR3aa: CASSSGWMQFF; j_gene: TRBJ2-1; v_gene: TRBV28
CDR3aa: CASSWGETEAFF; j_gene: TRBJ1-1; v_gene: TRBV7-9
CDR3aa: CASTGSRLAGNKELFF; j_gene: TRBJ2-2; v_gene: TRBV28
CDR3aa: CASSLEVGQAGEQYF; j_gene: TRBJ2-7; v_gene: TRBV7-2
CDR3aa: CASSFRDRAYEQYF; j_gene: TRBJ2-7; v_gene: TRBV6-5
CDR3aa: CASSLYLDQGYEQYF; j_gene: TRBJ2-7; v_gene: TRBV5-6
CDR3aa: CASSLSQGTGEQYF; j_gene: TRBJ2-7; v_gene: TRBV5-1
CDR3aa: CASTMRGGDSPLHF; j_gene: TRBJ1-6; v_gene: TRBV19
CDR3aa: CASSPLGQGARDTQYF; j_gene: TRBJ2-3; v_gene: TRBV25-1
CDR3aa: CASSQVGSGNTQYF; j_gene: TRBJ2-3; v_gene: TRBV14
CDR3aa: CASSVHEGVGNTIYF; j_gene: TRBJ1-3; v_gene: TRBV9
CDR3aa: CASRRGWDRGSEQYF; j_gene: TRBJ2-7; v_gene: TRBV28
CDR3aa: CASSQPGQNYGYTF; j_gene: TRBJ1-2; v_gene: TRBV3-1/TRBV3-2
CDR3aa: CATSGGLGLGNEQFF; j_gene: TRBJ2-1; v_gene: TRBV15
CDR3aa: CASSQEASGGGGDEQYF; j_gene: TRBJ2-7; v_gene: TRBV4-1
CDR3aa: CASRGFGGRGPWHNEQFF; j_gene: TRBJ2-1; v_gene: TRBV4-1
CDR3aa: CASSRNAFWSYNEQFF; j_gene: TRBJ2-1; v_gene: TRBV11-2
CDR3aa: CSVEGGAPTLYGYTF; j_gene: TRBJ1-2; v_gene: TRBV29-1
CDR3aa: CASSQGDRVETDTQYF; j_gene: TRBJ2-3; v_gene: TRBV11-3
CDR3aa: CASSPGDDRGYEQYF; j_gene: TRBJ2-7; v_gene: TRBV7-9
CDR3aa: CASSPGGGDYGYTF; j_gene: TRBJ1-2; v_gene: TRBV18
CDR3aa: CAIRGRPWSVATEDTQYF; j_gene: TRBJ2-3; v_gene: TRBV10-3
CDR3aa: CASSVAVLDSPLHF; j_gene: TRBJ1-6; v_gene: TRBV2
CDR3aa: CARSFRCGSYEQYF; j_gene: TRBJ2-7; v_gene: TRBV5-3
CDR3aa: CASSLGGSYNEQFF; j_gene: TRBJ2-1; v_gene: TRBV7-9
CDR3aa: CASCPDRGYSPLHF; j_gene: TRBJ1-6; v_gene: TRBV5-1
CDR3aa: CASSYNGGNYGYTF; j_gene: TRBJ1-2; v_gene: TRBV5-6
CDR3aa: CASSRGPRWARGMAYEQYF; j_gene: TRBJ2-7; v_gene: TRBV28
CDR3aa: CATSRDPGADTQYF; j_gene: TRBJ2-3; v_gene: TRBV15
CDR3aa: CASSRGRDRGVRETQYF; j_gene: TRBJ2-5; v_gene: TRBV5-1
CDR3aa: CASSATGYGYTF; j_gene: TRBJ1-2; v_gene: TRBV5-4
CDR3aa: CASAPREAQPQHF; j_gene: TRBJ1-5; v_gene: TRBV19
CDR3aa: CASNTLEALSYNEQFF; j_gene: TRBJ2-1; v_gene: TRBV2
CDR3aa: CASSVGLASDTQYF; j_gene: TRBJ2-3; v_gene: TRBV9
CDR3aa: CASSYKDREKAFF; j_gene: TRBJ1-1; v_gene: TRBV6-5
CDR3aa: CATSRAIAGEETQYF; j_gene: TRBJ2-5; v_gene: TRBV15
CDR3aa: CASLKLAGGFSYNEQFF; j_gene: TRBJ2-1; v_gene: TRBV6-4
CDR3aa: CASSRDRNGGYTF; j_gene: TRBJ1-2; v_gene: TRBV5-1
CDR3aa: CASSLTGENYGYTF; j_gene: TRBJ1-2; v_gene: TRBV5-1
CDR3aa: CASSLIGGGNIQYF; j_gene: TRBJ2-4; v_gene: TRBV5-1
CDR3aa: CASGKGQGFQETQYF; j_gene: TRBJ2-5; v_gene: TRBV4-1
CDR3aa: CASSLTTPNYGYTF; j_gene: TRBJ1-2; v_gene: TRBV27
CDR3aa: CASSPTGTANTGELFF; j_gene: TRBJ2-2; v_gene: TRBV18
CDR3aa: CASVRGETGELFF; j_gene: TRBJ2-2; v_gene: TRBV3-1/TRBV3-2